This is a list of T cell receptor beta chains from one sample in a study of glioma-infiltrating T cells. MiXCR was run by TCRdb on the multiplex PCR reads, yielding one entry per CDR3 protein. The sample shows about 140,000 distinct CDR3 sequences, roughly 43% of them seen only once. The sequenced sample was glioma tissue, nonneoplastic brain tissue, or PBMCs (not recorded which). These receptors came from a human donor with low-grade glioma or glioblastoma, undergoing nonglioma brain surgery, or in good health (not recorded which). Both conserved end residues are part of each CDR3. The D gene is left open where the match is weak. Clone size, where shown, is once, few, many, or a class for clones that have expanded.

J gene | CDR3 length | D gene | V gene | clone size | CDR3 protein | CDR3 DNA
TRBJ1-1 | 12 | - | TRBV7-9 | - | CASSLEDSVPFF | TGTGCCAGCAGCTTAGAAGACTCCGTTCCTTTCTTT
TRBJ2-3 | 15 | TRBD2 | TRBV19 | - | CASTRTSGSTDTQYF | TGTGCCTCCACTCGGACTAGCGGGAGCACAGATACGCAGTATTTT
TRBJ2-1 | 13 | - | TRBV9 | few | CASSTRLEDRQFF | TGTGCCAGCAGCACCAGACTAGAAGATCGGCAGTTCTTC
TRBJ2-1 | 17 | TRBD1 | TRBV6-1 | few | CASSKTLQGGSYNEQFF | TGTGCCAGCAGTAAGACTTTACAGGGGGGATCCTACAATGAGCAGTTCTTC
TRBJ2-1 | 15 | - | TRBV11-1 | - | CASSLTRGAGNEQFF | TGTGCCAGCAGCTTAACAAGGGGGGCGGGCAATGAGCAGTTCTTC
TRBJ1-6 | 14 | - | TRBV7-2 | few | CASSSSGWGSPLHF | TGTGCCAGCAGCTCTTCAGGGTGGGGTTCACCCCTCCACTTT
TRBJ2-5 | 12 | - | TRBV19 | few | CASSLQGETQYF | TGTGCCAGTAGTTTGCAGGGAGAGACCCAGTACTTC
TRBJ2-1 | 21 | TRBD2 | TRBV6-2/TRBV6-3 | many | CASSYDLRGLAGRFSYNEQFF | TGTGCCAGCAGTTACGATCTACGGGGACTAGCGGGACGATTTTCCTACAATGAGCAGTTCTTC
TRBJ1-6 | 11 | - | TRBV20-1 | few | CSAEYNSPLHF | TGCAGTGCTGAGTACAATTCACCCCTCCACTTT
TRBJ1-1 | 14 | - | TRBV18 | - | CASSPQDTDTEAFF | TGTGCCAGCTCACCACAGGACACGGACACTGAAGCTTTCTTT
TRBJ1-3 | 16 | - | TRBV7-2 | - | CASSLGEINSGNTIYF | TGTGCCAGCAGCTTAGGGGAGATAAACTCTGGAAACACCATATATTTT
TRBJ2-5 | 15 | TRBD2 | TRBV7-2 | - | CASTPGTSVQETQYF | TGTGCCAGCACCCCCGGGACTAGCGTCCAAGAGACCCAGTACTTC
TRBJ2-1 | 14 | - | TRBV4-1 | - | CASSTRGAYNEQLF | TGCGCCAGCTCCACCCGGGGCGCCTACAATGAGCAGCTCTTC
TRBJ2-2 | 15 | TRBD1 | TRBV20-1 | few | CSARNRGRETGELFF | TGCAGTGCCCGAAACAGGGGGCGCGAGACCGGGGAGCTGTTTTTT
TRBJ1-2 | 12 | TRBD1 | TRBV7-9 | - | CASSLEQGHYTF | TGTGCCAGCAGCTTAGAACAGGGGCACTACACCTTC
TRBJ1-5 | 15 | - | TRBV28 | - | CASSSPAPGNQPQHF | TGTGCCAGCAGTTCCCCAGCCCCTGGCAATCAGCCCCAGCATTTT
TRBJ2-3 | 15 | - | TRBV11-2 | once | CASSFGYQGTDTQYF | TGCGCCAGCAGCTTTGGCTATCAGGGCACAGATACGCAGTATTTT
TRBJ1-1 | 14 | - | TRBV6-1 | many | CASSLSGEGTEAFF | TGTGCCAGCAGTCTATCGGGGGAGGGCACTGAAGCTTTCTTT
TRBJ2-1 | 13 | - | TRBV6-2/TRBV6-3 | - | CASGRNSYNEQFF | TGTGCCAGCGGGAGGAACTCCTACAATGAGCAGTTCTTC
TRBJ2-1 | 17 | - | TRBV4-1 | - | CASSSLGRTFSYNEQFF | TGCGCCAGCAGCTCCCTCGGGCGGACTTTCTCCTACAATGAGCAGTTCTTC
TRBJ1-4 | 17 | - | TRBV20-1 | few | CSARDHTGRSTNEKLFF | TGCAGTGCTAGAGATCATACAGGCAGGAGTACTAATGAAAAACTGTTTTTT
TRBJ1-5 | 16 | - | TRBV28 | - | CASSQVQGGGNQPQHF | TGTGCCAGCAGTCAAGTACAGGGAGGAGGCAATCAGCCCCAGCATTTT
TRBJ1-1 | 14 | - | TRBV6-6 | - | CAISESRGDTEAFF | TGTGCCATCAGTGAGTCTCGGGGGGACACTGAAGCTTTCTTT